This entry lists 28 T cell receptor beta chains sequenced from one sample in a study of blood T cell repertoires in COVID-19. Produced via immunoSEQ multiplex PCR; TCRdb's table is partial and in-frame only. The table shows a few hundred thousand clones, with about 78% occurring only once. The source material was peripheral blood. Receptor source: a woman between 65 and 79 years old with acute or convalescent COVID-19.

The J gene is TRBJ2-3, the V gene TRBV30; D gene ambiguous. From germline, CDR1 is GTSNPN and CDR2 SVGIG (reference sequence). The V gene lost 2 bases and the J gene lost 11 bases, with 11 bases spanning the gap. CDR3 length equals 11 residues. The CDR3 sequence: CAWSPAERQYF. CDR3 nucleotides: TGTGCCTGGAGTCCGGCGGAAAGGCAGTATTTT.

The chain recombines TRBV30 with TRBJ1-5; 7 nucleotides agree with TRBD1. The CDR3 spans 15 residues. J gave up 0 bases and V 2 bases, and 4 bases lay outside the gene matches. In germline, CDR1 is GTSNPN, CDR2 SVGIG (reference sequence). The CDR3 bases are TGTGCCTGGAGTCGGACAGGACGTAGCAATCAGCCCCAGCATTTT. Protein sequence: CAWSRTGRSNQPQHF.

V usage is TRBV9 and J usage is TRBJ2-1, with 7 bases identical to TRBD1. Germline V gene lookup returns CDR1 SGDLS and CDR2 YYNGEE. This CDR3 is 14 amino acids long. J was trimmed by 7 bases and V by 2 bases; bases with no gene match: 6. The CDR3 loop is CASSVTGVGNEQFF. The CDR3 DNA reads TGTGCCAGCAGCGTTACAGGGGTGGGGAATGAGCAGTTCTTC.

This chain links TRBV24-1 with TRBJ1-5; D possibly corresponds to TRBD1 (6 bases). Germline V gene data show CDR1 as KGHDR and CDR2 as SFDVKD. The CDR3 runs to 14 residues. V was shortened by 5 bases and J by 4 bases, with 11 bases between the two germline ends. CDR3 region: CATSAGGANQPQHF. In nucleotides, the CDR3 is TGTGCCACCAGTGCCGGGGGGGCTAATCAGCCCCAGCATTTT.

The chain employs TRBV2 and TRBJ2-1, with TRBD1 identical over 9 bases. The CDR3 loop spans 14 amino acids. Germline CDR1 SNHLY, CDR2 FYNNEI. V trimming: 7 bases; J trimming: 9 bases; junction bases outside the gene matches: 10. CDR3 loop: CASNTGTGYGEQFF. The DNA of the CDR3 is TGTGCCAGCAACACCGGGACAGGGTACGGTGAGCAGTTCTTC.

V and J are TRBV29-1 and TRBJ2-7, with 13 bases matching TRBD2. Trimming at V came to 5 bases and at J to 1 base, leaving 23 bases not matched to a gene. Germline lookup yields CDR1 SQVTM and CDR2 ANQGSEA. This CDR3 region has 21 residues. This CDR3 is CSVLPLSRGTSGASGSYEQYV. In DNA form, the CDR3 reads TGCAGCGTTCTGCCCTTAAGTCGGGGGACTAGCGGGGCATCAGGGTCCTACGAGCAGTACGTC.

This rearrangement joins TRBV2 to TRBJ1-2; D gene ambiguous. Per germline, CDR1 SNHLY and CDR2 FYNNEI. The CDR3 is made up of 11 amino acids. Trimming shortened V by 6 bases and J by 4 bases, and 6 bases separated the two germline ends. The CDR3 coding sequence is TGTGCCAGCAGCTGGAGCTATGGCTACACCTTC. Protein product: CASSWSYGYTF.

This chain's CDR3 is CASSPQRGASGGHTEQYF. CDR3 bases: TGTGCCAGCTCACCCCAAAGGGGGGCTAGCGGGGGGCACACCGAGCAGTACTTC. The chain employs TRBV18 and TRBJ2-7; TRBD2 matches at 11 bases. The trim removed 3 bases at V and 6 bases at J, leaving 16 bases unmatched. Germline assignment: CDR1 KGHSH and CDR2 LQKENI. The CDR3 runs 18 residues.

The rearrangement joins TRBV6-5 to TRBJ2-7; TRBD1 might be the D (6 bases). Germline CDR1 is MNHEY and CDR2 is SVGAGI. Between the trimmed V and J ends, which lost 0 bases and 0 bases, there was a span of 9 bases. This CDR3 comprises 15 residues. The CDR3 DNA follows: TGTGCCAGCAGTTACTCGGACAGAGCCTCCTACGAGCAGTACTTC. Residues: CASSYSDRASYEQYF.

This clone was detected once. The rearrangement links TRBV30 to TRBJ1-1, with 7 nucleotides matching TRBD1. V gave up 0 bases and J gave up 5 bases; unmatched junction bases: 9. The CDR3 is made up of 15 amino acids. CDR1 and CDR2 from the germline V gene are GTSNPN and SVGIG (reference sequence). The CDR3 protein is CAWSVVRSGGTEAFF. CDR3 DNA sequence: TGTGCCTGGAGTGTCGTTCGCTCAGGGGGGACTGAAGCTTTCTTT.

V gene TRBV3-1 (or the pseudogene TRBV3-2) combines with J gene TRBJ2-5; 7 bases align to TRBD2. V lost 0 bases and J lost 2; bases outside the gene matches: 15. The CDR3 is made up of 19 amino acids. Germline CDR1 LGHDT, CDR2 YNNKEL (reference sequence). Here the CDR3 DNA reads TGTGCCAGCAGCCAAGATCGCCCCGGGGGGACTCCGCGTCAAGAGACCCAGTACTTC. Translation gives CASSQDRPGGTPRQETQYF.

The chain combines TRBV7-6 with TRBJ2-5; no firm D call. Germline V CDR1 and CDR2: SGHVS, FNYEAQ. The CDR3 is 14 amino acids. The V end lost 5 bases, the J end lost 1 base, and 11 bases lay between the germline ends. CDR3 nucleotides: TGTGCCAGCAGCCGTGGGTACAGCCAAGAGACCCAGTACTTC. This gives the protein CASSRGYSQETQYF.

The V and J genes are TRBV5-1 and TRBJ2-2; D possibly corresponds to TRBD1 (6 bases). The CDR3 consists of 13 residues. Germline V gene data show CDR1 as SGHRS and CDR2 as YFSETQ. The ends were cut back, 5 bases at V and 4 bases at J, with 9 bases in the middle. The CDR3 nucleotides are TGCGCCAGCAGGACAGGAAGCACCGGGGAGCTGTTTTTT. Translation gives CASRTGSTGELFF.

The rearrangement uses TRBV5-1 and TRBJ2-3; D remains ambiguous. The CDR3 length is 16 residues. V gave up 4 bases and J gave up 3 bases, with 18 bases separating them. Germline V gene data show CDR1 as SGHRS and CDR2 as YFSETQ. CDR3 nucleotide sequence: TGCGCCAGCAGCCAAAGAGGCTCGCTAGTAACAGATACGCAGTATTTT. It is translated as CASSQRGSLVTDTQYF.

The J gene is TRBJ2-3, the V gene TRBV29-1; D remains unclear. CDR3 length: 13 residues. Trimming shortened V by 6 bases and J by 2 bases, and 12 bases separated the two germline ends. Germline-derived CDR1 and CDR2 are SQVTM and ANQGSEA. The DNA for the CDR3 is TGCAGCGTGAAACAGTACCACACAGATACGCAGTATTTT. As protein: CSVKQYHTDTQYF.

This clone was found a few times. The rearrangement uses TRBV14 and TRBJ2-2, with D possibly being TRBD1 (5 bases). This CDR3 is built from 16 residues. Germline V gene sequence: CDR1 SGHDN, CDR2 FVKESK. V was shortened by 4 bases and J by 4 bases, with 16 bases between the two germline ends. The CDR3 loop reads CASSLPQGWGTGELFF. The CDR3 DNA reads TGTGCCAGCAGCCTTCCCCAGGGATGGGGCACCGGGGAGCTGTTTTTT.

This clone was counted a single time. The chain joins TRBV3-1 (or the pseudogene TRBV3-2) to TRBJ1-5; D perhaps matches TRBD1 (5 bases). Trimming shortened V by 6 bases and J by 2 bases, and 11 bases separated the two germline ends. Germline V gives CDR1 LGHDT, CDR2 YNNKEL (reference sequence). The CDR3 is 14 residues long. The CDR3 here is CASSRTCRNQPQHF. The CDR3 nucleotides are TGTGCCAGCAGTCGGACATGCCGCAATCAGCCCCAGCATTTT.

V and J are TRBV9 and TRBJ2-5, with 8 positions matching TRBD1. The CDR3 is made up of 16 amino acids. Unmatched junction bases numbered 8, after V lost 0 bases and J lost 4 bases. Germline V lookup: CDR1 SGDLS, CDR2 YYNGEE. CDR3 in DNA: TGTGCCAGCAGCGTAGTGGCAGGGACAGGAGGAGAGACCCAGTACTTC. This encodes CASSVVAGTGGETQYF. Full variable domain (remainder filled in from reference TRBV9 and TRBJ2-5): DSGVTQTPKHLITATGQRVTLRCSPRSGDLSVYWYQQSLDQGLQFLIQYYNGEERAKGNILERFSAQQFPDLHSELNLSSLELGDSALYFCASSVVAGTGGETQYFGPGTRLLVL.

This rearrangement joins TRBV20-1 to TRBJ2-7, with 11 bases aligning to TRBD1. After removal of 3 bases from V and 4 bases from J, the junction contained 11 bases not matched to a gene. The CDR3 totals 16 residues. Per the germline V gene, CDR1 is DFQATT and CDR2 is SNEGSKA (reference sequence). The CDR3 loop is CSASGPGQGVRYEQYF. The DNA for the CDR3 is TGCAGTGCTAGTGGCCCGGGACAGGGGGTGAGGTACGAGCAGTACTTC.

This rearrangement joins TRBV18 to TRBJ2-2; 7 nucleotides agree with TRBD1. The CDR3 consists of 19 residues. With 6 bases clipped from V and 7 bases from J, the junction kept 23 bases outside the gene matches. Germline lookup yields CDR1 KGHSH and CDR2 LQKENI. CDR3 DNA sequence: TGTGCCAGCTCGCTCTACTCTTTTGGGACAGTAGCAGTTGTCGGGGAGCTGTTTTTT. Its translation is CASSLYSFGTVAVVGELFF.

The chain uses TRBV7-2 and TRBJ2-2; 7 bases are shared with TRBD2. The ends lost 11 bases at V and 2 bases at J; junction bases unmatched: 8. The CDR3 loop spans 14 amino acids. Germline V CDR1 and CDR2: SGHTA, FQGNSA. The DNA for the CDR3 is TGTGCCGTCCGTTTAGCGGGCAACACCGGGGAGCTGTTTTTT. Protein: CAVRLAGNTGELFF.

In nucleotides, the CDR3 is TGTGCCAGCAGTCCTGGACTAGCGGGGGGAGGGCGGCAAGAGACCCAGTACTTC. It translates to CASSPGLAGGGRQETQYF. The rearrangement links TRBV7-9 to TRBJ2-5; 14 positions match TRBD2. The germline V gene has CDR1 SEHNR and CDR2 FQNEAQ (reference sequence). The V and J ends lost 6 bases and 2 bases, in that order; junction bases with no gene match: 11. The CDR3 totals 18 residues.

CDR3 sequence: CASPRGARYGYTF. The DNA for the CDR3 is TGTGCCAGCCCTCGGGGGGCGCGCTATGGCTACACCTTC. V gene TRBV7-3 combines with J gene TRBJ1-2; D is possibly TRBD1 (6 bases). The CDR3 is 13 amino acids. Germline CDR1 reads SGHTA; CDR2 reads FQGTGA. V was pared by 8 bases and J by 4 bases, with 14 bases between.

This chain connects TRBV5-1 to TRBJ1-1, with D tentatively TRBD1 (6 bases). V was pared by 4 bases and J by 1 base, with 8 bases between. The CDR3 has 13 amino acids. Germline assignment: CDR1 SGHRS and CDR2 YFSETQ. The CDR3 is CASSVGGNTEAFF. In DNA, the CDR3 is TGCGCCAGCAGCGTAGGGGGGAACACTGAAGCTTTCTTT.

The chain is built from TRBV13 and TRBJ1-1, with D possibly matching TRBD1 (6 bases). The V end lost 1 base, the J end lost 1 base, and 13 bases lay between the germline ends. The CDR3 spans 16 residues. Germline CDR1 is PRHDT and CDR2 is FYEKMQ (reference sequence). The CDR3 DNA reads TGTGCCAGCAGCTTAGCCACCCAGGGGAGGAACACTGAAGCTTTCTTT. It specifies CASSLATQGRNTEAFF. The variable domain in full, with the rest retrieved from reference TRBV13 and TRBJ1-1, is AAGVIQSPRHLIKEKRETATLKCYPIPRHDTVYWYQQGPGQDPQFLISFYEKMQSDKGSIPDRFSAQQFSDYHSELNMSSLELGDSALYFCASSLATQGRNTEAFFGQGTRLTVV.

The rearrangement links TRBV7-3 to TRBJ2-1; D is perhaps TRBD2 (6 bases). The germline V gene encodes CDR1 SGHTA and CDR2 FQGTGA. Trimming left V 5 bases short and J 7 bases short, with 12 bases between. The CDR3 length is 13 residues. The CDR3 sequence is CASSRDSQNEQFF. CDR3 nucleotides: TGTGCCAGCAGCCGGGACTCGCAGAATGAGCAGTTCTTC.

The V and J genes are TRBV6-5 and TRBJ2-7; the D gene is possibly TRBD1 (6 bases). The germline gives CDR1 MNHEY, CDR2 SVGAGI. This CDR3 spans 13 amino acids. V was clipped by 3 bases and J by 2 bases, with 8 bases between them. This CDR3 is CASSYDRTYEQYF. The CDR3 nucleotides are TGTGCCAGCAGTTATGACAGGACCTACGAGCAGTACTTC.

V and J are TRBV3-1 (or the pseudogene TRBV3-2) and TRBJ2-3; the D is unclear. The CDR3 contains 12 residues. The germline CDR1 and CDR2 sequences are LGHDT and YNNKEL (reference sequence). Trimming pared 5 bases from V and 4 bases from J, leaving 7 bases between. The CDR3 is CASSYSSDTQYF. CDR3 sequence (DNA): TGTGCCAGCAGCTACAGCTCAGATACGCAGTATTTT.